One sample yielded the 25 T cell receptor beta chains listed below, sequenced in a study of shared clonotypes between healthy human individuals. Libraries were prepared by immunoSEQ multiplex PCR; TCRdb keeps only in-frame clonotypes and omits some of them. The sample has approximately 2.5 million clones; 85% to 95% are singletons. Specimen: naive CD4+ T cells sorted from blood. Subset meaning: CD45RA+ positively selected. The receptors were sampled from a man younger than 30 in good health.

The rearrangement links TRBV2 to TRBJ1-2; TRBD1 is a possible D gene (6 bases). The CDR3 sequence is 15 residues long. The V gene's germline CDR1 is SNHLY and CDR2 FYNNEI. V gave up 0 bases and J gave up 4 bases, with 12 bases separating them. CDR3 DNA sequence: TGTGCCAGCAGTGAAGCTCACGGGGGCGGCTATGGCTACACCTTC. Protein: CASSEAHGGGYGYTF.

This chain connects TRBV7-9 to TRBJ1-5, with D tentatively TRBD1 (5 bases). CDR1 and CDR2 (germline): SEHNR, FQNEAQ (reference sequence). V was trimmed by 1 base and J by 2 bases, leaving 15 bases between them. The CDR3 has 17 amino acids. This CDR3 is CASSLGSSGSGNQPQHF. CDR3 coding DNA: TGTGCCAGCAGCTTAGGGAGCTCAGGGAGCGGCAATCAGCCCCAGCATTTT.

The CDR3 DNA follows: TGCGCCAGCAGCCAGGGACAGGTTGCAACTAATGAAAAACTGTTTTTT. Encoded protein: CASSQGQVATNEKLFF. The rearrangement uses TRBV5-1 and TRBJ1-4, with 8 nucleotides matching TRBD1. Germline values: CDR1 SGHRS, CDR2 YFSETQ. There are 16 residues in the CDR3. Trimming cost V 4 bases and J 0 bases; bases outside gene matches: 5.

This chain uses TRBV25-1 with TRBJ2-3, with 8 nucleotides matching TRBD2. V lost 4 bases and J lost 5; bases outside the gene matches: 5. The CDR3 runs to 14 residues. Germline assignment: CDR1 MGHDK and CDR2 SYGVNS. The DNA of the CDR3 is TGTGCCAGCAGTGCACCCCGGGGGGGAGATACGCAGTATTTT. It specifies CASSAPRGGDTQYF.

The genes are TRBV7-2 and TRBJ2-7; TRBD1 matches 9 bases. V was pared by 1 base and J by 6 bases, with 4 bases of the junction left unmatched. CDR1 is SGHTA, CDR2 FQGNSA, per germline. The CDR3 is 14 residues long. This CDR3 is CASSLGGTGSEQYF. CDR3 coding DNA: TGTGCCAGCAGCTTAGGAGGGACAGGGAGCGAGCAGTACTTC.

The chain recombines TRBV5-1 with TRBJ1-4; tentative D call: TRBD1 (5 bases). This CDR3 spans 14 amino acids. From germline, CDR1 is SGHRS and CDR2 YFSETQ. Deletions cut 7 bases from V and 4 bases from J, with 14 bases between. The CDR3 DNA sequence: TGCGCCAGCCGGGACGGCCAATATAATGAAAAACTGTTTTTT. Translation gives CASRDGQYNEKLFF.

J is TRBJ1-1 and V is TRBV28; the match to TRBD1 covers 8 bases. CDR1 and CDR2 from the germline V gene are MDHEN and SYDVKM. The CDR3 totals 14 residues. V was clipped by 7 bases and J by 1 base; unmatched bases: 5. CDR3 loop: CASKDRGPNTEAFF. In DNA, the CDR3 is TGTGCCAGCAAAGACAGGGGCCCGAACACTGAAGCTTTCTTT. Full variable domain (missing parts from reference TRBV28 and TRBJ1-1): DVKVTQSSRYLVKRTGEKVFLECVQDMDHENMFWYRQDPGLGLRLIYFSYDVKMKEKGDIPEGYSVSREKKERFSLILESASTNQTSMYLCASKDRGPNTEAFFGQGTRLTVV.

The V gene is TRBV10-3, the J gene TRBJ2-1; D is unclear. Trimming shortened V by 3 bases and J by 16 bases, and 19 bases separated the two germline ends. Germline V gene sequence: CDR1 ENHRY, CDR2 SYGVKD. CDR3 size: 13 residues. Here the CDR3 reads CAISDMMAASLFF. CDR3 nucleotides: TGTGCCATCAGTGATATGATGGCCGCCTCGTTATTCTTC.

The chain recombines TRBV19 with TRBJ1-5; D is perhaps TRBD1 (5 bases). In germline, CDR1 is LNHDA, CDR2 SQIVND (reference sequence). There are 17 residues in the CDR3. Trimming took 5 bases from V and 0 from J, leaving 17 bases between them. In DNA, the CDR3 is TGTGCCAGTAGTCCCCCGACAGCAGGATATAGCAATCAGCCCCAGCATTTT. This encodes CASSPPTAGYSNQPQHF.

The J gene is TRBJ1-2, the V gene TRBV2, with D maybe TRBD1 (5 bases). CDR1 and CDR2 from the germline V gene are SNHLY and FYNNEI. CDR3 length: 15 residues. The V gene lost 2 bases and the J gene lost 6 bases, with 16 bases spanning the gap. DNA for the CDR3: TGTGCCAGCAGTGAATTGAGGTCGGGGACGGATGGCTACACCTTC. Its protein product is CASSELRSGTDGYTF.

For the CDR3, the DNA is TGTGCCAGCAGTCTCAGCTTTGGACTAGCGGGGCCATACGAGCAGTACTTC. Its translation is CASSLSFGLAGPYEQYF. J is TRBJ2-7 and V is TRBV28, with 12 bases fitting TRBD2. The CDR3 extends over 17 amino acids. Trimming at V came to 5 bases and at J to 4 bases, leaving 12 bases not matched to a gene. The germline V gene encodes CDR1 MDHEN and CDR2 SYDVKM.

The rearrangement joins TRBV9 to TRBJ1-2; D is unresolved. Germline values: CDR1 SGDLS, CDR2 YYNGEE. Trimming took 1 base from V and 2 from J, leaving 3 bases between them. The CDR3 runs 12 residues. CDR3 sequence: CASSVLNYGYTF. In nucleotides, the CDR3 is TGTGCCAGCAGCGTATTGAACTATGGCTACACCTTC.

This chain connects TRBV10-1 to TRBJ2-3, with D possibly being TRBD2 (6 bases). CDR3 size: 14 residues. V gave up 5 bases and J gave up 4 bases, with 13 bases separating them. Germline lookup yields CDR1 WNHNN and CDR2 SYGVQD (reference sequence). The CDR3 DNA is TGCGCCAGCAGTCTGGCGGGGTCCCCAGATACGCAGTATTTT. Encoded protein: CASSLAGSPDTQYF.

The chain joins TRBV7-2 to TRBJ1-1; no clear D gene. The germline gives CDR1 SGHTA, CDR2 FQGNSA. V was pared by 5 bases and J by 4 bases, with 5 bases between. The CDR3 extends over 11 amino acids. CDR3 protein: CASSPSTEAFF. The CDR3 bases are TGTGCCAGCAGCCCCAGCACTGAAGCTTTCTTT. Combining the CDR3 with reference TRBV7-2 and TRBJ1-1 gives the whole variable domain GAGVSQSPSNKVTEKGKDVELRCDPISGHTALYWYRQSLGQGLEFLIYFQGNSAPDKSGLPSDRFSAERTGGSVSTLTIQRTQQEDSAVYLCASSPSTEAFFGQGTRLTVV.

The chain couples TRBV5-6 to TRBJ2-1, with TRBD2 matching 8 bases. CDR1 is SGHDT, CDR2 YYEEEE, per germline. The CDR3 totals 14 residues. V dropped 2 bases and J dropped 5; count of bases not matched to a gene: 3. The CDR3 is CASSLLAVNNEQFF. The CDR3 DNA is TGTGCCAGCAGCTTACTAGCGGTTAACAATGAGCAGTTCTTC.

The chain is built from TRBV6-6 and TRBJ2-5; 8 bases agree with TRBD1. Germline CDR1 is MNHNY and CDR2 is SVGAGI (reference sequence). With V trimmed by 5 bases and J by 9 bases, 14 bases remained unmatched. The CDR3 loop spans 15 amino acids. The CDR3 spells CASSRDRPALVSQYF. In nucleotides, the CDR3 is TGTGCCAGCAGTCGGGACAGGCCGGCTCTCGTGTCCCAGTACTTC.

The chain combines TRBV18 with TRBJ2-5, with 10 bases matching TRBD2. J gave up 4 bases and V 0 bases, and 8 bases lay outside the gene matches. CDR3 length equals 17 residues. The germline V gene encodes CDR1 KGHSH and CDR2 LQKENI. CDR3 loop: CASSPPPSGGGRETQYF. The CDR3 nucleotides read TGTGCCAGCTCACCACCCCCTAGCGGGGGAGGACGAGAGACCCAGTACTTC.

This chain connects TRBV18 to TRBJ2-3; 8 nucleotides align to TRBD2. The CDR3 has 16 residues. The V gene's germline CDR1 is KGHSH and CDR2 LQKENI. V lost 1 base and J lost 1; bases outside the gene matches: 4. DNA of the CDR3: TGTGCCAGCTCACCACTGCGGGGGGCTGGCACAGATACGCAGTATTTT. Protein sequence: CASSPLRGAGTDTQYF.

The chain carries TRBV28 and TRBJ2-3; no definite D call. The length of the CDR3 is 13 residues. V lost 7 bases to trimming and J lost 5 bases, with 13 bases between them. CDR1 and CDR2 (germline): MDHEN, SYDVKM. DNA for the CDR3: TGTGCCAGCACCCGCACCACACAAGATACGCAGTATTTT. It specifies CASTRTTQDTQYF.

The chain carries TRBV6-1 and TRBJ2-5; D may be TRBD1 (6 bases). Trimming pared 4 bases from V and 2 bases from J, leaving 17 bases between. The CDR3 loop spans 16 amino acids. CDR1 and CDR2 from the germline V gene are MNHNS and SASEGT. CDR3 residues: CASSVLIGQKQETQYF. The CDR3, as DNA: TGTGCCAGCAGTGTTCTTATAGGACAGAAACAAGAGACCCAGTACTTC.

This clone has just one count. This chain connects TRBV27 to TRBJ1-2; D is uncertain. CDR3 length: 14 amino acids. Germline V gene lookup returns CDR1 MNHEY and CDR2 SMNVEV (reference sequence). Trimming cost V 5 bases and J 6 bases, with 16 bases left between them. This chain's CDR3 is CASSRAGSKHGYTF. In nucleotides, the CDR3 is TGTGCCAGCAGTCGGGCGGGCTCGAAACATGGCTACACCTTC.

The rearrangement links TRBV9 to TRBJ2-1; D might be TRBD1 or TRBD2, each matching 6 bases. Deletions cut 0 bases from V and 5 bases from J, with 15 bases between. The germline V gene has CDR1 SGDLS and CDR2 YYNGEE. The length of the CDR3 is 16 residues. The CDR3 sequence: CASSVEYGGRNNEQFF. CDR3 coding DNA: TGTGCCAGCAGCGTAGAATACGGGGGCCGCAACAATGAGCAGTTCTTC.

This clone was found once. The chain couples TRBV25-1 to TRBJ1-1; possibly TRBD1 for D (5 bases). Per the germline V gene, CDR1 is MGHDK and CDR2 is SYGVNS. The V gene lost 2 bases and the J gene lost 1 base, with 11 bases spanning the gap. The CDR3 is 15 amino acids. CDR3 loop: CASSEHRGWNTEAFF. As DNA, the CDR3 is TGTGCCAGCAGTGAACACCGGGGCTGGAACACTGAAGCTTTCTTT.

With regard to this clone: Other DNA variants within this sample encode the same CDR3. The chain joins TRBV19 to TRBJ2-2; TRBD1 is a possible D gene (5 bases). The CDR3 has 15 residues. Trimming cost V 2 bases and J 0 bases, with 7 bases left between them. The germline V gene encodes CDR1 LNHDA and CDR2 SQIVND (reference sequence). The CDR3 DNA is TGTGCCAGTAGTATACAGGGTTCGAACACCGGGGAGCTGTTTTTT. Encoded protein: CASSIQGSNTGELFF.

The chain couples TRBV9 to TRBJ2-5, with 7 bases fitting TRBD1. This CDR3 is 14 amino acids long. Germline CDR1 and CDR2: SGDLS and YYNGEE. The junction had 3 bases not matched to a gene; V was cut back by 3 bases and J by 1 base. DNA for the CDR3: TGTGCCAGCAGCGGGGGACAGCGCCAAGAGACCCAGTACTTC. It translates to CASSGGQRQETQYF.